Listed below are T cell receptor beta chains from one sample, sequenced in a study of cytomegalovirus exposure and HLA in healthy donors. TCRdb's table, derived via immunoSEQ multiplex PCR, lists solely in-frame clones and lacks some. The data show 160,000 or so clones, about 78% seen once. Sequencing was done on a sample of PBMCs. The receptors originated from a man aged 55 to 70 in good health and CMV-seronegative. CDR3s leave out the opening cysteine and the closing phenylalanine or tryptophan.

V gene,CDR3 protein
TRBV2,ARKPRGQSDEQY
TRBV7-9,ASQLATRSYEQY
TRBV5-4,ASSLGTASSYEQY
TRBV7-9,ASSYSVPGLANYGYT
TRBV2,ASSDRQAIYEQY
TRBV5-4,ASSLVAGRNEQF
TRBV13,ASTGGLGYTEAF
TRBV5-4,ASSADVTGGHHEQY
TRBV29-1,SVGGSQFYEQY
TRBV30,AGTTYGVEAF
TRBV19,ASSPYTGTGDYATNEKLF
TRBV5-4,ASSSQTSGRARGTQY
TRBV5-1,ASRERAQGGTGELF
TRBV28,ASSQPSGSSYNEQF
TRBV28,ASSTPVRGLSYGYT
TRBV29-1,SVEDWEYNYGYT
TRBV18,ASSQGGVDEQY
TRBV4-2,ASSEGQGEKLF
TRBV5-6,ASSLDRATFYEQY
TRBV19,ASSIAGGTSVGETQY
TRBV30,AWSVLVGTLSSLGNTIY
TRBV10-3,AISDSGGGYGYT
TRBV7-2,ASSPSYNEQF
TRBV6-6,ASSYPSTGSYEQY
TRBV27,ASYGFTSGPWF
TRBV30,AWSVWRLAVNNEQF
TRBV13,ASSIESRGGIMNTEAF
TRBV28,ASDGGNDYEQY
TRBV5-1,ASSFMDRGLYEQY
TRBV4-2,ASSHGDRAGADTQY
TRBV10-2,ASSEPGQGASNEKLF
TRBV6-4,ASSETSTSGGQNTDTQY
TRBV7-8,ASSRDMTNYGYT
TRBV18,ASTGQGHYEQY
TRBV30,AWSVSGLPEQY